Listed below are T cell receptor beta chains from one sample, sequenced in a study of blood T cell repertoires in COVID-19. The assay was immunoSEQ multiplex PCR, and TCRdb's table has in-frame clones only and misses some. The sample records approximately 280,000 clones, approximately 90% being singletons. The specimen sequenced was peripheral blood. The receptors shown here come from a man aged 35 to 55 with acute or convalescent COVID-19. The CDR3 runs from the conserved cysteine through the conserved F or W. Each record gives: CDR3 DNA, CDR3 protein, clone size, J gene, CDR3 length, D gene, V gene. D genes are given only for firm matches. Expanded clones get a size class; other rows say once, few or many, or leave the size out.

TGCGCCAGCAGCGTTAGGGGACAGGGAGCTGAAGCTTTCTTT | CASSVRGQGAEAFF | . | TRBJ1-1 | 14 | TRBD1 | TRBV5-1
TGTGCCATCAGTGGCCCAGGAGCGGGGGGGACTAACGGCGGGGAGCTGTTTTTT | CAISGPGAGGTNGGELFF | . | TRBJ2-2 | 18 | TRBD2 | TRBV10-3
TGCGCCAGCAGCGGACAGGACCCTAACTATGGCTACACCTTC | CASSGQDPNYGYTF | few | TRBJ1-2 | 14 | TRBD1 | TRBV5-1
TGCGCCAGCAGCTCCTCCGGGACAGGGGAAAAACTGTTTTTT | CASSSSGTGEKLFF | once | TRBJ1-4 | 14 | TRBD1 | TRBV5-1
TGTGCCAGCAGTTTATCGGGACAGGGTGCTTCACCCCTCCACTTT | CASSLSGQGASPLHF | . | TRBJ1-6 | 15 | TRBD1 | TRBV27
TGTGCCAGCAGCGGCCGGGACAGAAGATACAATGAGCAGTTCTTC | CASSGRDRRYNEQFF | . | TRBJ2-1 | 15 | TRBD1 | TRBV5-4
TGTGCCAGCAGCCAGAATCCCGCGGGCGGTAATCAGCCCCAGCATTTT | CASSQNPAGGNQPQHF | . | TRBJ1-5 | 16 | . | TRBV3-1/TRBV3-2
TGTGCCAGCAGCCAAGCGCAGTTCTCTGGAAACACCATATATTTT | CASSQAQFSGNTIYF | . | TRBJ1-3 | 15 | . | TRBV4-2
TGTGCCAGAATTAGGGGAACAGGGAGCTCCTACGAGCAGTACTTC | CARIRGTGSSYEQYF | . | TRBJ2-7 | 15 | . | TRBV6-5
TGTGCTAGTGGTTTAGGAGAGGGTGAAAAACTGTTTTTT | CASGLGEGEKLFF | . | TRBJ1-4 | 13 | . | TRBV12-5
TGTGCCAGCAGTTACCGGGGGGGAGGGGAGACCCAGTACTTC | CASSYRGGGETQYF | . | TRBJ2-5 | 14 | TRBD2 | TRBV6-2/TRBV6-3
TGTGCCAGCAGCCTCCCGGGGAGCAATCAGCCCCAGCATTTT | CASSLPGSNQPQHF | . | TRBJ1-5 | 14 | . | TRBV5-4
TGTGCCAGCCCCTCCCGGGGACAGGGGCACAGCAATGAGCAGTTCTTC | CASPSRGQGHSNEQFF | . | TRBJ2-1 | 16 | TRBD1 | TRBV7-2
TGTGCCAGCAGCTCAGGGGGCGGCAATCAGCCCCAGCATTTT | CASSSGGGNQPQHF | . | TRBJ1-5 | 14 | TRBD1 | TRBV5-8
TGCAGCGTTGAAGATCGAAAATGGCCTAGCGGTTCAACTAATGAAAAACTGTTTTTT | CSVEDRKWPSGSTNEKLFF | . | TRBJ1-4 | 19 | . | TRBV29-1
TGTGCCAGCACCAGGGACAGGGCAACTAATGAAAAACTGTTTTTT | CASTRDRATNEKLFF | . | TRBJ1-4 | 15 | TRBD1 | TRBV6-5
TGTGCCAGCAGTCTTCCGGGGGGGTATGGGAACACTGAAGCTTTCTTT | CASSLPGGYGNTEAFF | . | TRBJ1-1 | 16 | . | TRBV6-6
TGTGCCAGCAGCTTGGAAGGCAGGGGGCCCACAGATACGCAGTATTTT | CASSLEGRGPTDTQYF | . | TRBJ2-3 | 16 | TRBD1 | TRBV5-4
TGCGCCAGCACCGGTGGGACTACAGGAGATACGCAGTATTTT | CASTGGTTGDTQYF | once | TRBJ2-3 | 14 | TRBD2 | TRBV10-1
TGCGCCAGCAGCTATAGTTCGGGGGGTGTTAGAAGCTACACCTTC | CASSYSSGGVRSYTF | . | TRBJ1-2 | 15 | . | TRBV5-1
TGTGCCAGCTCACCAATGGGAGGGGGATACGAGCAGTACTTC | CASSPMGGGYEQYF | . | TRBJ2-7 | 14 | . | TRBV18
TGTGCCATCAGTTCTAGGACAGGCTCGAACACCGGGGAGCTGTTTTTT | CAISSRTGSNTGELFF | . | TRBJ2-2 | 16 | TRBD1 | TRBV10-3
TGTGCCAGCAGCCACTGGGATCGAGGGGCTTTCTTT | CASSHWDRGAFF | . | TRBJ1-1 | 12 | . | TRBV11-2
TGTGCCACCAGTGATGAATGGGGACTTGAAGCTTTCTTT | CATSDEWGLEAFF | . | TRBJ1-1 | 13 | . | TRBV24-1
TGTGCCAGTAGTTCCACAGGGCCTCCCCTTCTCAATTCACCCCTCCACTTT | CASSSTGPPLLNSPLHF | . | TRBJ1-6 | 17 | . | TRBV19
TGTGCCAGTAGTTTTAACAGGGGCATTAACACCGGGGAGCTGTTTTTT | CASSFNRGINTGELFF | . | TRBJ2-2 | 16 | TRBD1 | TRBV19
TGTGCCAGTACTCTGGGGGACAGCAATAATTCACCCCTCCACTTT | CASTLGDSNNSPLHF | . | TRBJ1-6 | 15 | TRBD1 | TRBV19
TGTGCCATTTCCGGGACACCGAACACTGAAGCTTTCTTT | CAISGTPNTEAFF | . | TRBJ1-1 | 13 | . | TRBV10-3
TGTGCCAGCTTCCGGGCAGGGGCGGTTGTGAACACTGAAGCTTTCTTT | CASFRAGAVVNTEAFF | . | TRBJ1-1 | 16 | . | TRBV27
TGCGCCAGCAGCGAGGGACAGGGGGGCACTGAAGCTTTCTTT | CASSEGQGGTEAFF | . | TRBJ1-1 | 14 | TRBD1 | TRBV5-1
TGTGCCAGTAGTACGAAGGGGGCCGCGGCAGCCAAAAACATTCAGTACTTC | CASSTKGAAAAKNIQYF | . | TRBJ2-4 | 17 | TRBD1 | TRBV19
TGTGCCAGCAGTGAAGCCCCGGGACAGCTGCTCTATGGCTACACCTTC | CASSEAPGQLLYGYTF | once | TRBJ1-2 | 16 | TRBD1 | TRBV6-1
TGTGCCAGTAGTATATGGCAGGATAGCAATCAGCCCCAGCATTTT | CASSIWQDSNQPQHF | . | TRBJ1-5 | 15 | . | TRBV19
TGTGCCAGCAGCCAAACAACAGGGGAATATGGCTACACCTTC | CASSQTTGEYGYTF | . | TRBJ1-2 | 14 | TRBD1 | TRBV3-1/TRBV3-2
TGTGCCAGCAGCCAAGCGAGCGGGGCCTCCTACGAGCAGTACTTC | CASSQASGASYEQYF | . | TRBJ2-7 | 15 | TRBD2 | TRBV6-5
TGTGCCAGCTCCCCGGACCAGGGCTATGGCTACACCTTC | CASSPDQGYGYTF | . | TRBJ1-2 | 13 | . | TRBV7-2
TGTGCCAGCTCACCAAGCAGGGACACTGAAGCTTTCTTT | CASSPSRDTEAFF | . | TRBJ1-1 | 13 | . | TRBV18
TGTGCCAGCAGCTCACAACCTAATGAAAAACTGTTTTTT | CASSSQPNEKLFF | . | TRBJ1-4 | 13 | . | TRBV13
TGCGCCAGCAGCTTGGGGCAGGTGACTGGAAACACCATATATTTT | CASSLGQVTGNTIYF | . | TRBJ1-3 | 15 | . | TRBV5-1
TGTGCCAGCAGCCTGTCCCGGGGGACAGGGTTTGAGCAGTTCTTC | CASSLSRGTGFEQFF | once | TRBJ2-1 | 15 | TRBD1 | TRBV5-6
TGTGCCACCAGTGATTATACAGGGGCCGGCTACACCTTC | CATSDYTGAGYTF | . | TRBJ1-2 | 13 | TRBD1 | TRBV24-1
TGTGCCAGCAGCGAGTCCGCAGTCACAGATACGCAGTATTTT | CASSESAVTDTQYF | . | TRBJ2-3 | 14 | . | TRBV9
TGTGCCAGCAGCGAAACCGGGGGTGTCGAAGGTGGTGGCTACACCTTC | CASSETGGVEGGGYTF | . | TRBJ1-2 | 16 | . | TRBV7-9
TGTGCCAGCAGCCCCCTAGGTTCGGGTGAGCAGTTCTTC | CASSPLGSGEQFF | . | TRBJ2-1 | 13 | . | TRBV3-1/TRBV3-2
TGTGCCAGCAGTGAGTCGCGAATGGAGTTCCAGCCCCAGCATTTT | CASSESRMEFQPQHF | . | TRBJ1-5 | 15 | . | TRBV2
TGTGCCAGCAGTTCGGGCAGGGGGACGACCTACAATGAGCAGTTCTTC | CASSSGRGTTYNEQFF | . | TRBJ2-1 | 16 | TRBD1 | TRBV27
TGCGCCAGCAGCTTGGCGGGACAGGGATACGAGCAGTACTTC | CASSLAGQGYEQYF | . | TRBJ2-7 | 14 | TRBD1 | TRBV5-1
TGTGCCAGCAGCTTCAGGGAAGATACGGTTGAAAAACTGTTTTTT | CASSFREDTVEKLFF | . | TRBJ1-4 | 15 | . | TRBV5-4
TGTGCCTGGATGGCCCCCGGAGCCTACTACGAGCAGTACTTC | CAWMAPGAYYEQYF | . | TRBJ2-7 | 14 | . | TRBV30
TGTGCCAGCAGCTTAGGGCGGAGGGTTTGGTCAACTAATGAAAAACTGTTTTTT | CASSLGRRVWSTNEKLFF | . | TRBJ1-4 | 18 | . | TRBV11-2